This entry lists 18 T cell receptor beta chains sequenced from one sample in a study of T cells after yellow fever vaccination. TCRdb independently ran MiXCR on the 5' RACE reads; one entry per CDR3 protein. The sample lists 500,000 to 650,000 distinct CDR3 sequences, approximately 13% occurring once. Source: PBMCs, taken on the day of the yellow fever booster vaccination. The receptor set was obtained from a man aged 30-40 years who received the YFV17D yellow fever vaccine.

The V and J genes are TRBV6-5 and TRBJ2-3, with 8 bases aligning to TRBD1. The CDR3 has 17 residues. CDR1 is MNHEY, CDR2 SVGAGI, per germline. V was clipped by 4 bases and J by 3 bases; unmatched bases: 12. The CDR3 protein is CASSSPTGGRGTDTQYF. CDR3 nucleotide sequence: TGTGCCAGCAGTTCTCCCACAGGGGGAAGGGGGACAGATACGCAGTATTTT.

The V call is TRBV20-1, the J call TRBJ2-3, with unresolved D. The CDR3 is made up of 11 amino acids. The V end was cut by 3 bases, the J end by 0 bases, with 1 base between. Germline V gene sequence: CDR1 DFQATT, CDR2 SNEGSKA (reference sequence). The CDR3 sequence: CSASSTDTQYF. The CDR3 nucleotides are TGCAGTGCTAGCAGCACAGATACGCAGTATTTT.

This clonotype was seen at least ten times. This chain connects TRBV4-3 to TRBJ1-4, with D possibly matching TRBD1 (5 bases). Germline lookup yields CDR1 LGHNA and CDR2 YSLEER. Trimming removed 3 bases at V and 5 bases at J, with 13 bases between. CDR3 length: 15 residues. In DNA form, the CDR3 reads TGCGCCAGCAGCCAGACGACAGCTTCGAATGAAAAACTGTTTTTT. It codes for CASSQTTASNEKLFF.

This sequence joins TRBV7-3 and TRBJ2-2; D is unclear. This CDR3 is 15 amino acids long. V shed 5 bases and J shed 4 bases, with 14 bases lying between them. Looked up from germline, CDR1 is SGHTA and CDR2 is FQGTGA. CDR3 coding DNA: TGTGCCAGCAGCCTGTCCGGGTTCGGCACCGGGGAGCTGTTTTTT. Translation gives CASSLSGFGTGELFF.

This clonotype appeared many times. V usage is TRBV7-2 and J usage is TRBJ2-3; TRBD1 matches 8 bases. Germline CDR1 reads SGHTA; CDR2 reads FQGNSA. The CDR3 length is 16 residues. Trimming removed 5 bases from V and 1 base from J; junction bases left unmatched: 8. CDR3 in amino acids: CASSTSPGQGTDTQYF. The CDR3 DNA reads TGTGCCAGCAGCACATCGCCGGGACAGGGCACAGATACGCAGTATTTT.

This clonotype was picked up a small number of times. CDR3 residues: CASSGTSGRALKDTQYF. The DNA of the CDR3 is TGTGCCAGCAGCGGGACTAGCGGGAGGGCCCTCAAAGATACGCAGTATTTT. V usage is TRBV6-1 and J usage is TRBJ2-3, with 16 bases fitting TRBD2. The V gene's germline CDR1 is MNHNS and CDR2 SASEGT. This CDR3 has 17 amino acids. Trimming took 6 bases from V and 5 from J; bases not matched to a gene: 8.

This clonotype was observed at least ten times. The chain links TRBV4-3 to TRBJ2-2; D not certain. The germline CDR1 and CDR2 sequences are LGHNA and YSLEER. The CDR3 sequence is 16 residues long. V was cut by 0 bases and J by 0 bases, with 8 bases left in between. The CDR3 coding sequence is TGCGCCAGCAGCCAAGATCGCAGAACGAACACCGGGGAGCTGTTTTTT. Its translation is CASSQDRRTNTGELFF.

The chain employs TRBV12-3 or TRBV12-4 and TRBJ2-1; a possible D gene is TRBD2 (7 bases). The CDR3 runs to 15 residues. Trimming took off 6 bases at V and 9 bases at J, with 21 bases between the two ends. In DNA, the CDR3 is TGTGCCAGCAGCCGCAGGGAGGGGGGGTTGGGTGAGCAGTTCTTC. It translates to CASSRREGGLGEQFF.

This clonotype has only a few counts. This chain's CDR3 is CASSTSTGEQYF. The CDR3 DNA follows: TGTGCCAGCAGCACCTCTACGGGGGAGCAGTACTTC. This chain connects TRBV5-4 to TRBJ2-7; D possibly corresponds to TRBD2 (5 bases). Per germline, CDR1 SGHNT and CDR2 YYREEE (reference sequence). Between the trimmed V and J ends, which lost 4 bases and 7 bases, there was a span of 12 bases. The length of the CDR3 is 12 residues. The full variable domain, its missing parts supplied by reference TRBV5-4 and TRBJ2-7, is ETGVTQSPTHLIKTRGQQVTLRCSSQSGHNTVSWYQQALGQGPQFIFQYYREEENGRGNFPPRFSGLQFPNYSSELNVNALELDDSALYLCASSTSTGEQYFGPGTRLTVT.

CDR3 sequence: CASLRTSGRASYEQYF. Here the CDR3 DNA reads TGTGCCAGCCTTCGGACTAGCGGGAGGGCCTCCTACGAGCAGTACTTC. The chain links TRBV6-2 or TRBV6-3 to TRBJ2-7; 15 bases fit TRBD2. The length of the CDR3 is 16 residues. The germline gives CDR1 MNHEY, CDR2 SVGEGT. The junction had 5 bases not matched to a gene; V was cut back by 8 bases and J by 0 bases.

Many counts were recorded for this clonotype. The J gene is TRBJ2-6, the V gene TRBV6-6; 12 nucleotides match TRBD2. CDR3 length: 21 amino acids. The junction had 17 bases not matched to a gene; V was cut back by 8 bases and J by 0 bases. Germline CDR1 reads MNHNY; CDR2 reads SVGAGI (reference sequence). The DNA for the CDR3 is TGTGCCAGCTTTGACCTGGGACTAGCGGGTGCCTATAGCTCTGGGGCCAACGTCCTGACTTTC. Translation gives CASFDLGLAGAYSSGANVLTF.

This clonotype came up a few times. The rearrangement joins TRBV12-3 or TRBV12-4 to TRBJ1-2; the D is unclear. The CDR3 is 15 residues long. V shed 2 bases and J shed 0 bases, with 10 bases lying between them. The CDR3 DNA sequence: TGTGCCAGCAGTTTAAGAGTGGGAGCTAACTATGGCTACACCTTC. Translating it yields CASSLRVGANYGYTF.

The chain combines TRBV14 with TRBJ2-1; no reliable D call. This CDR3 contains 16 residues. The germline gives CDR1 SGHDN, CDR2 FVKESK. Trimming took 1 base from V and 4 from J, leaving 14 bases between them. The CDR3 nucleotides read TGTGCCAGCAGCCAAGGAATGGCCACCCCTTACAATGAGCAGTTCTTC. Its translation: CASSQGMATPYNEQFF.

This clonotype was seen only a few times. The J gene is TRBJ2-7, the V gene TRBV7-2; 9 positions agree with TRBD1. Germline trimming cut 5 bases from V and 7 bases from J; bases unmatched to any gene: 15. CDR1 is SGHTA, CDR2 FQGNSA, per germline. The CDR3 is 16 amino acids. CDR3 in DNA: TGTGCCAGCAGCACGACAGGGGGACGAGGGTACTTAGAGCAGTACTTC. This translates into CASSTTGGRGYLEQYF.

This clonotype has a handful of counts. The chain combines TRBV20-1 with TRBJ2-7; 10 bases align to TRBD2. The germline CDR1 and CDR2 sequences are DFQATT and SNEGSKA (reference sequence). V trimming: 3 bases; J trimming: 5 bases; junction bases outside the gene matches: 13. CDR3 length: 16 residues. CDR3 DNA sequence: TGCAGTGCTAGGGCTAGCGGGAGTTCCGGGGGAGACGAGCAGTACTTC. Translation: CSARASGSSGGDEQYF.

The chain joins TRBV6-2 or TRBV6-3 to TRBJ1-1; the D is unclear. CDR3 length: 12 residues. The V end was cut by 2 bases, the J end by 6 bases, with 7 bases between. Germline CDR1 and CDR2: MNHEY and SVGEGT. CDR3 amino acids: CASSYMAAEAFF. The DNA of the CDR3 is TGTGCCAGCAGTTACATGGCGGCTGAAGCTTTCTTT.

This clonotype was seen only a few times. The chain employs TRBV29-1 and TRBJ2-6; TRBD1 matches 9 bases. The germline CDR1 and CDR2 sequences are SQVTM and ANQGSEA. The V and J ends lost 6 bases and 1 base, in that order; junction bases with no gene match: 4. This CDR3 is built from 15 residues. CDR3 nucleotides: TGCAGCGTGGGACAGGGAGCTTCTGGGGCCAACGTCCTGACTTTC. It yields the protein CSVGQGASGANVLTF. Supplemented by reference TRBV29-1 and TRBJ2-6, the full variable domain reads SAVISQKPSRDICQRGTSLTIQCQVDSQVTMMFWYRQQPGQSLTLIATANQGSEATYESGFVIDKFPISRPNLTFSTLTVSNMSPEDSSIYLCSVGQGASGANVLTFGAGSRLTVL.

The V call is TRBV4-1, the J call TRBJ1-1; no definite D call. The CDR3 extends over 14 amino acids. Trimming took 2 bases from V and 4 from J, leaving 11 bases between them. Germline V lookup: CDR1 MGHRA, CDR2 YSYEKL. CDR3 in amino acids: CASSQRWWGTEAFF. Here the CDR3 DNA reads TGCGCCAGCAGCCAAAGGTGGTGGGGCACTGAAGCTTTCTTT.